The TCR beta chain under discussion was sequenced for a study of blood T cells in healthy people across ages. Study-level findings and limits: As age increased, TCR beta diversity per million T cells fell in a roughly linear fashion.

As for this clonotype: Its antigen is unidentified.

Combining a sample-barcoded 5' primer with a J-beta primer mix, a second PCR ran for about 6 to 11 cycles. Carrying 12 random nucleotides, a template-switch adaptor labeled each individual cDNA molecule. MiXCR, run by TCRdb on the 5' RACE reads, gives a single entry per CDR3 protein. The sample yields approximately 1.5 million distinct CDR3 sequences, roughly two fifths seen once. Germline values: CDR1 MGHRA, CDR2 YSYEKL. Trimming removed 4 bases from V and 2 bases from J; junction bases left unmatched: 12. The CDR3 totals 17 residues. The total RNA that was extracted per sample amounted to at least 5 micrograms.

Sequenced sample: blood. This receptor was identified in a young woman in good health. V is TRBV4-1 and J is TRBJ2-3; 7 nucleotides line up with TRBD1. This CDR3 reads CASSPQGVAVITDTQYF. CDR3 in DNA: TGCGCCAGCAGCCCCCAGGGGGTAGCTGTCATCACAGATACGCAGTATTTT.